The clone carrying this T cell receptor beta chain was detected once. Its antigen is currently unknown. CD45RA+ naive and CD45RA-negative memory subsets were separated from CD4+ cells. In the authors' workflow: Junction-only immunoSEQ data arrived without quality scores, meaning filtering differed. Generated by immunoSEQ multiplex PCR, the TCRdb table keeps only in-frame clones and is missing some. V and J calls and clone size are copied from that table; D and trimming were computed from the DNA. The sample contains 2 million or so clones, approximately 95% of which appear only once. The germline V gene encodes CDR1 MNHNS and CDR2 SASEGT. Trimming stripped 7 bases from V and 0 bases from J, with 10 bases between. The CDR3 runs to 14 residues. The entry originates in a study of shared clonotypes between healthy human individuals. Turning to the study itself: Donors, aged 18 to 49, were a couple of women and three men.

Findings and limits, study-wide: Naive subsets typically showed greater estimated richness than memory subsets.

The sample taken for sequencing was naive CD4+ T cells sorted from blood. Subset denoted: CD45RA+ positively selected. The chain carries TRBV6-1 and TRBJ2-1; possibly TRBD1 or TRBD2 for D (5 bases each). The TCR originated in a man between 18 and 29 years old in good health. CDR3 bases: TGTGCCAGCATGAGGGGCGGCTCCTACAATGAGCAGTTCTTC. Encoded protein: CASMRGGSYNEQFF.